This TCR beta chain was captured by sequencing in a study of T cell repertoires in aging, cancer and after chemotherapy. Study at large: Donor ages fell into six groups from 30 or younger up to 70 or older. Pre- and post-chemotherapy samples were paired from glioblastoma patients treated with temozolomide-based therapy. Points from the study as a whole: Rebound thymic output was suggested by rising median generation probability during chemotherapy in each cancer cohort. Untreated cancer patients had significantly lower blood TCR diversity than age-matched healthy donors.

Looked up from germline, CDR1 is MNHEY and CDR2 is SMNVEV (reference sequence). V was shortened by 6 bases and J by 7 bases, with 16 bases between the two germline ends. This CDR3 region has 13 residues. This clonotype was seen only a few times. Its antigen is currently unknown. TCR beta rearrangements were amplified from peripheral blood genomic DNA. Rearranged V-D-J TRB sequences were amplified with a mixed TRB-A/B primer pool. Each CDR3 protein gets one entry after TCRdb re-called the multiplex PCR reads with MiXCR. The sample lists over 1,500 distinct CDR3 sequences; less than 35% were seen once. Sequences were obtained from blood. This receptor was taken from a human donor with a solid tumor. The rearrangement uses TRBV27 and TRBJ2-7; unclear D gene. CDR3 sequence (DNA): TGTGCCAGCAGCGGCCTCTCTGATGGAGAGCAGTACTTC. Its translation is CASSGLSDGEQYF.